These 12 T cell receptor beta chains share one sample of origin, sequenced in a study of neurological immune-mediated disorders. TCRdb re-analysed the 5' RACE reads in MiXCR, keeping a single row per CDR3 protein. Of 100,000 to 150,000 distinct CDR3 sequences listed, about 3.2% were seen once; the top ten hold over 1%. Sequencing input: PBMCs. These receptors all come from a woman in her 30s with multiple sclerosis.

In its sample, this clonotype was seen many times. The chain recombines TRBV4-1 with TRBJ2-1; the match to TRBD2 covers 7 bases. V dropped 1 base and J dropped 0; count of bases not matched to a gene: 9. CDR1 MGHRA and CDR2 YSYEKL come from the germline V gene. The CDR3 runs to 18 residues. The CDR3 region is CASSQGGLPLSSYNEQFF. CDR3 bases: TGCGCCAGCAGCCAAGGGGGACTACCACTAAGCTCCTACAATGAGCAGTTCTTC.

This clonotype has at least ten counts. The gene calls are TRBV10-3 and TRBJ2-1, with unresolved D. Germline V gives CDR1 ENHRY, CDR2 SYGVKD. With 2 bases removed from V and 4 bases from J, the gap between germline ends came to 6 bases. This CDR3 spans 13 amino acids. The CDR3 here is CAISEAAYNEQFF. CDR3 in DNA: TGTGCCATCAGTGAGGCGGCGTACAATGAGCAGTTCTTC.

This clonotype occurred many times. This chain connects TRBV12-5 to TRBJ2-3; D is unclear. The V end lost 5 bases, the J end lost 2 bases, and 11 bases lay between the germline ends. Germline CDR1 LGHNT, CDR2 FRNRAP. This CDR3 has 14 amino acids. This CDR3 reads CASGRMLPTDTQYF. The DNA of the CDR3 is TGTGCTAGTGGTCGAATGCTTCCCACAGATACGCAGTATTTT.

This clonotype has at least ten counts. The V and J genes are TRBV20-1 and TRBJ1-2; 10 positions match TRBD1. CDR1 DFQATT and CDR2 SNEGSKA come from the germline V gene (reference sequence). V dropped 6 bases and J dropped 4; count of bases not matched to a gene: 2. The CDR3 spans 12 residues. CDR3: CSAGQGGYGYTF. In DNA form, the CDR3 reads TGCAGTGCCGGACAGGGGGGCTATGGCTACACCTTC.

This clonotype was counted ten times or more. The rearrangement links TRBV2 to TRBJ2-7; D not resolved. V dropped 6 bases and J dropped 6 bases, with 9 bases sitting between them. The CDR3 totals 11 residues. CDR1 is SNHLY and CDR2 is FYNNEI in the germline V gene. The CDR3 here is CASSPFGEQYF. The CDR3 DNA reads as TGTGCCAGCAGCCCCTTCGGCGAGCAGTACTTC.

This clonotype has a count of ten or more. This rearrangement joins TRBV12-3 or TRBV12-4 to TRBJ2-3; 14 bases fit TRBD2. This CDR3 region has 16 residues. V shed 5 bases and J 6 bases; nucleotides not matched to a gene: 7. In nucleotides, the CDR3 is TGTGCCAGCAGTGGGACTAGCGGGAGTTTCCCGGATACGCAGTATTTT. This sequence encodes CASSGTSGSFPDTQYF.

This clonotype was seen ten or more times. This chain connects TRBV5-1 to TRBJ1-1; possibly TRBD1 for D (5 bases). This CDR3 spans 15 amino acids. CDR1 is SGHRS, CDR2 YFSETQ, per germline. With 4 bases removed from V and 1 base from J, the gap between germline ends came to 14 bases. The DNA of the CDR3 is TGCGCCAGCAGCCCCTACTTTACAGGGAACACTGAAGCTTTCTTT. Amino acids: CASSPYFTGNTEAFF.

This clonotype was recorded many times. The chain carries TRBV7-2 and TRBJ2-1; D call uncertain. Germline loops: CDR1 SGHTA, CDR2 FQGNSA. This CDR3 is 13 amino acids long. V lost 7 bases to trimming and J lost 6 bases, with 13 bases between them. CDR3 in DNA: TGTGCCAGCACCCATCCTTACCCCAATGAGCAGTTCTTC. Translation gives CASTHPYPNEQFF.

This clonotype was counted many times. J is TRBJ1-1 and V is TRBV5-1; D is uncertain. This CDR3 spans 14 amino acids. The V gene lost 5 bases and the J gene lost 1 base, with 12 bases spanning the gap. The V gene's germline CDR1 is SGHRS and CDR2 YFSETQ. CDR3 nucleotide sequence: TGCGCCAGCAGTGGGGTCACAGAGAACACTGAAGCTTTCTTT. Residues: CASSGVTENTEAFF.

This clonotype came up a few times. The chain combines TRBV5-1 with TRBJ2-2, with D possibly being TRBD1 (6 bases). Per germline, CDR1 SGHRS and CDR2 YFSETQ. V was clipped by 0 bases and J by 6 bases, with 9 bases between them. The CDR3 is 14 residues long. CDR3 in DNA: TGCGCCAGCAGCTTGGACAGGGTGGCCGGGGAGCTGTTTTTT. Translating gives CASSLDRVAGELFF.

This clonotype came up many times. This chain connects TRBV7-2 to TRBJ2-1; D remains ambiguous. CDR1 and CDR2 from the germline V gene are SGHTA and FQGNSA. The CDR3 spans 13 residues. Trimming took off 1 base at V and 5 bases at J, with 6 bases between the two ends. CDR3 DNA sequence: TGTGCCAGCAGCTTAGTACAAAACAATGAGCAGTTCTTC. Its translation: CASSLVQNNEQFF.

This clonotype was seen at least ten times. V usage is TRBV30 and J usage is TRBJ2-1; D not certain. The CDR3 is 12 amino acids. V lost 4 bases, J lost 5 bases, and 9 bases lay in between. Germline loops: CDR1 GTSNPN, CDR2 SVGIG (reference sequence). CDR3 sequence (DNA): TGTGCCTGGACCTCGGCGCACAATGAGCAGTTCTTC. This gives the protein CAWTSAHNEQFF.